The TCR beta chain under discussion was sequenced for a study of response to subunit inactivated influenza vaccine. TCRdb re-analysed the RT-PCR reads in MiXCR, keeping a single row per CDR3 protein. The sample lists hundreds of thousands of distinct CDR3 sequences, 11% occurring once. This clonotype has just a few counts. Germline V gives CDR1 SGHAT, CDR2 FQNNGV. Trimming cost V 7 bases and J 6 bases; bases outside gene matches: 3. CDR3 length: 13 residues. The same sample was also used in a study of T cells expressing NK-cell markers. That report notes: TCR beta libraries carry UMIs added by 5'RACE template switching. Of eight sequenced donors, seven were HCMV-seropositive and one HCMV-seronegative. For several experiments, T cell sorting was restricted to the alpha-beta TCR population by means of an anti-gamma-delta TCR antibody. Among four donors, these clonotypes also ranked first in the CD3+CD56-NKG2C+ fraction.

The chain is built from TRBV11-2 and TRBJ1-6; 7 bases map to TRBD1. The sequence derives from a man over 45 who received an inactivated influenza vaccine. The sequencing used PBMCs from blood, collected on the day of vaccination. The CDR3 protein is CASKGQPNSPLHF. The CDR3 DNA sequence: TGTGCCAGCAAGGGACAGCCTAATTCACCCCTCCACTTT.